The rows below give T cell receptor beta chains drawn from one sample of a study of blood T cells in healthy people across ages. TCRdb analysed the 5' RACE reads with MiXCR anew, one entry per CDR3 protein. The sample lists hundreds of thousands of distinct CDR3 sequences, approximately 53% occurring once. The sample comprised blood. These receptors originate from a man between 35 and 55 years old in good health. Both conserved end residues are part of each CDR3. Fields, in order: clone size, CDR3 length, J gene, V gene, D gene, CDR3 DNA, CDR3 protein. D genes are given only for firm matches. Where a row states a size, it is once, few, many or the class of an expanded clone; other rows omit it.

few,14,TRBJ2-5,TRBV11-2,.,TGTGCCAGCAGCCTGATAGGGGGGACGGAGACCCAGTACTTC,CASSLIGGTETQYF
.,14,TRBJ1-5,TRBV12-3/TRBV12-4,.,TGTGCCAGCAGTTTGGGGAGGGGAGGCCAGCCCCAGCATTTT,CASSLGRGGQPQHF
.,15,TRBJ2-1,TRBV4-3,TRBD2,TGCGCCAGCAGCCAAGTTAGCGGGAGATCGGGTGAGCAGTTCTTC,CASSQVSGRSGEQFF
.,18,TRBJ2-3,TRBV6-2/TRBV6-3,.,TGTGCCAGCAGTTACTCGATGACGACGCACAGCCCCGGGGATACGCAGTATTTT,CASSYSMTTHSPGDTQYF
.,14,TRBJ1-6,TRBV14,.,TGTGCCAGCAGCCGGGCCCAGATTAATTCACCCCTCCACTTT,CASSRAQINSPLHF
once,16,TRBJ1-1,TRBV7-2,.,TGTGCCAGCAGCTTAGACGGGGCCATCATGAACACTGAAGCTTTCTTT,CASSLDGAIMNTEAFF
.,14,TRBJ1-1,TRBV29-1,.,TGCAGCGTTGTGGGGCCCACAGGGAACACTGAAGCTTTCTTT,CSVVGPTGNTEAFF
.,14,TRBJ2-7,TRBV5-1,.,TGCGCCAGCAGCTTGGAACCAGGTACCTACGAGCAGTACTTC,CASSLEPGTYEQYF
few,15,TRBJ2-5,TRBV5-1,.,TGCGCCAGCAGCTTGGAGGGTACGGATCAAGAGACCCAGTACTTC,CASSLEGTDQETQYF
.,14,TRBJ1-5,TRBV16,.,TGTGCCAGCAGCCAATTTGAAGAGTATCAGCCCCAGCATTTT,CASSQFEEYQPQHF
.,15,TRBJ2-3,TRBV5-1,.,TGCGCCAGCAGCTTGGTTCCGGGAGAGGCAGATACGCAGTATTTT,CASSLVPGEADTQYF
once,19,TRBJ2-7,TRBV12-3/TRBV12-4,TRBD2,TGTGCCAGCACGCCCGGTGGGTCGGTAGCGGGAGTTAGGGCCTACGAGCAGTACTTC,CASTPGGSVAGVRAYEQYF
.,14,TRBJ2-5,TRBV6-5,.,TGTGCCAGCAGTTGGAGTTTGGGGGACCAGTCGGCGTACTTC,CASSWSLGDQSAYF
once,14,TRBJ1-1,TRBV2,.,TGTGCCAGCAAGGTGGGGGCGGGGAACACTGAAGCTTTCTTT,CASKVGAGNTEAFF
few,15,TRBJ2-5,TRBV9,TRBD2,TGTGCCAGCAGCGCAGGGACTAGCTACCAAGAGACCCAGTACTTC,CASSAGTSYQETQYF
once,14,TRBJ2-3,TRBV29-1,TRBD2,TGCAGCGTTGTTGCAAGCGGGAGGACAGATACGCAGTATTTT,CSVVASGRTDTQYF
.,15,TRBJ2-1,TRBV14,.,TGTGCCAGCAGCCCAAGCCCGGGGACCTACAATGAGCAGTTCTTC,CASSPSPGTYNEQFF
.,14,TRBJ2-7,TRBV11-2,TRBD1,TGTGCCAGCAGCTCCCAGAACAGGGGTTACGAGCAGTACTTC,CASSSQNRGYEQYF
.,15,TRBJ2-5,TRBV12-3/TRBV12-4,.,TGTGCCAGCAGTCGCGACGGGGGCTTCCAAGAGACCCAGTACTTC,CASSRDGGFQETQYF
.,14,TRBJ2-7,TRBV27,.,TGTGCCAGCAGGCGGGAAGGGTTTGGGTACGAGCAGTACTTC,CASRREGFGYEQYF
.,17,TRBJ2-5,TRBV20-1,TRBD2,TGCAGTGCTAGTATGATTAGCGGGGGACTAATACGAGAGACCCAGTACTTC,CSASMISGGLIRETQYF
.,14,TRBJ2-1,TRBV18,TRBD1,TGTGCCAGCTCACCCGACAGGGGGACGAATGAGCAGTTCTTC,CASSPDRGTNEQFF
once,15,TRBJ2-5,TRBV11-3,TRBD2,TGTGCCAGCAGCTTAGGAGCGGGAGGGCCAGATGAGCAGTACTTC,CASSLGAGGPDEQYF
.,15,TRBJ2-1,TRBV11-2,.,TGTGCCAGCAGCTTTCAAGGACGGGGGGCAGATGAGCAGTTCTTC,CASSFQGRGADEQFF
once,15,TRBJ2-3,TRBV29-1,TRBD1,TGCAGCTTAAGCACCCGGGACAGGGACCCAGATACGCAGTATTTT,CSLSTRDRDPDTQYF
few,13,TRBJ1-2,TRBV20-1,.,TGCAGTGCTAGAGGAGGAAGGTCGGGAGGCTACACCTTC,CSARGGRSGGYTF
.,14,TRBJ2-1,TRBV28,TRBD2,TGTGCCAGCAGCCCCTGGGAGGGGCTCAATGAGCAGTTCTTC,CASSPWEGLNEQFF
.,13,TRBJ2-7,TRBV20-1,.,TGCAGTGCTAACAACGACCAAACCTACGAGCAGTACTTC,CSANNDQTYEQYF
.,14,TRBJ2-3,TRBV14,.,TGTGCCAGCGAGGACCCCTACGCCGGAGATACGCAGTATTTT,CASEDPYAGDTQYF
.,14,TRBJ2-7,TRBV6-1,TRBD2,TGTGCCAGCCAGACTAGCGGGAGATTCTACGAGCAGTACTTC,CASQTSGRFYEQYF
once,13,TRBJ2-1,TRBV20-1,.,TGCAGTGCTAGAAGGGAGGGGGGGTATGAGCAGTTCTTC,CSARREGGYEQFF
.,15,TRBJ2-5,TRBV20-1,TRBD1,TGCAGTGCCTCTTCCGACAGGGGGAGTTGGGAGACCCAGTACTTC,CSASSDRGSWETQYF
.,15,TRBJ2-4,TRBV20-1,.,TGCAGTGCACAGACAGAAACACTAGCCAAAAACATTCAGTACTTC,CSAQTETLAKNIQYF
.,16,TRBJ1-5,TRBV20-1,.,TGCAGTGCTAGAGATCTAAGGGGACTTGACAATCAGCCCCAGCATTTT,CSARDLRGLDNQPQHF
.,11,TRBJ2-3,TRBV28,.,TGTGCCGGAGGGGGGTTTGATACGCAGTATTTT,CAGGGFDTQYF